This T cell receptor (beta chain) was documented in a study of regulatory T cells in long-lasting Graves disease. General observations from the study: Persistent Graves' patients possessed reduced TCR diversity relative to recently diagnosed ones.

The authors built TCR beta libraries using iRepertoire HTBI primers and Arm-PCR of CDR3 regions. TCRdb called the multiplex PCR reads again in MiXCR, with one record for every CDR3 protein. Among a few hundred thousand distinct CDR3 sequences, 15% to 20% were seen once, and the ten largest hold 14%. This clonotype was observed a few times. Antigen specificity is unknown. Time point indicated: newly diagnosed GD, antithyroid drugs for less than 3 months. There was RNA extracted from PBMCs, and the TCR library was made from it. These same records also appear under a second study, on T cells in Graves' hyperthyroidism and ophthalmopathy. From that report: Newly diagnosed hyperthyroidism patients aged 18 to 65 years had disease lasting under 2 months.

The TCR sequence derives from a young woman with Graves disease. The specimen was peripheral blood mononuclear cells (PBMCs), collected at new diagnosis, from a patient treated with antithyroid drugs.

CDR3 DNA: TGTGCCAGCAGTGAAGGTGTGAATCCACCCCTCCACTTT. Protein: CASSEGVNPPLHF. V and J are TRBV6-4 and TRBJ1-6; D gene ambiguous. The CDR3 length is 13 residues. The germline CDR1 and CDR2 sequences are MRHNA and SNTAGT. Trimming removed 3 bases at V and 11 bases at J, with 11 bases between.